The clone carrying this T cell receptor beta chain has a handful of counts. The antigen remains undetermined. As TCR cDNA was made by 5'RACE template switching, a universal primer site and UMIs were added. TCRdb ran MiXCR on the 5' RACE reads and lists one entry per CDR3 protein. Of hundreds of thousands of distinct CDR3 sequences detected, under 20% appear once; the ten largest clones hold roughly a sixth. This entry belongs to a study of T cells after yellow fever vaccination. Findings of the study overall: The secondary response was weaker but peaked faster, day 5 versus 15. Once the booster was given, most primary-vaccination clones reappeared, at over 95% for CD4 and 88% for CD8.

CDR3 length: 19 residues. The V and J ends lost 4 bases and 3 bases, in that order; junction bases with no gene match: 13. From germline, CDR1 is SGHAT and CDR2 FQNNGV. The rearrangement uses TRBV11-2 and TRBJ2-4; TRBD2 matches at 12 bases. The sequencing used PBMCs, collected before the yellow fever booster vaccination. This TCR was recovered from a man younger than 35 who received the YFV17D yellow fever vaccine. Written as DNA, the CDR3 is TGTGCCAGCAGCTCCCCGACTAGCGGGGGAAAATTAAACAAAAACATTCAGTACTTC. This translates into CASSSPTSGGKLNKNIQYF. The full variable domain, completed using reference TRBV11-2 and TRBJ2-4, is EAGVAQSPRYKIIEKRQSVAFWCNPISGHATLYWYQQILGQGPKLLIQFQNNGVVDDSQLPKDRFSAERLKGVDSTLKIQPAKLEDSAVYLCASSSPTSGGKLNKNIQYFGAGTRLSVL.